This T cell receptor (beta chain) was captured by sequencing in a study of blood T cells in healthy people across ages. Peripheral blood samples of approximately 10 milliliters were drawn from each donor. The CDR3 has 15 amino acids. The junction had 7 bases not matched to a gene; V was cut back by 5 bases and J by 4 bases. CDR1 is MNHEY and CDR2 is SMNVEV in the germline V gene (reference sequence). This clonotype was counted only a few times. The antigen is not known. With a J-beta primer mix and a sample-barcoded 5' primer, a second PCR ran roughly 7 to 11 cycles. Via MiXCR, TCRdb re-called the 5' RACE reads, giving one row per CDR3 protein. The sample includes about 1.8 million distinct CDR3 sequences, just under 50% of them seen just once. Findings and limits, study-wide: Older age coincided with a roughly linear decline in TCR beta diversity per million T cells.

The chain links TRBV27 to TRBJ2-5, with TRBD1 matching over 10 bases. Sequences were obtained from blood. The receptor was derived from a woman aged 35 to 49 in good health. The CDR3 loop is CASSKRQGARETQYF. DNA for the CDR3: TGTGCCAGCAGTAAGCGACAGGGGGCCCGAGAGACCCAGTACTTC.